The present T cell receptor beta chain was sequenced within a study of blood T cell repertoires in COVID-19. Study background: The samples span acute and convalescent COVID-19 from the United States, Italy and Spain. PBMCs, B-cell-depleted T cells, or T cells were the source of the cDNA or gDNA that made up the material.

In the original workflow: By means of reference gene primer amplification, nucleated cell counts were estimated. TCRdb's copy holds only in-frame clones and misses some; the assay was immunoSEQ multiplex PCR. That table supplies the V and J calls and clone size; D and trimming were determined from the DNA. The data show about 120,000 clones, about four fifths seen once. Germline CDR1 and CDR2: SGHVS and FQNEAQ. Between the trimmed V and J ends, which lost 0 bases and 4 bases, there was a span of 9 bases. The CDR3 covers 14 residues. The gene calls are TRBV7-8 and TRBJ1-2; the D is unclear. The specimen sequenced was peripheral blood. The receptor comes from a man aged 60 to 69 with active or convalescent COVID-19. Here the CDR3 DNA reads TGTGCCAGCAGCTTAGCGGAGAACCTCTATGGCTACACCTTC. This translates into CASSLAENLYGYTF.